This T cell receptor (beta chain) was observed in a study of beta chain features in type 1 diabetes. About this clone: The antigen is unknown.

Markers CD45RO/CCR7/CD25/CD127/CD95/CD27 served to sort CD4+ naive, central memory, regulatory and stem cell-like memory cells. TCRB transcripts that were expressed got sequenced, as all of the isolated RNA had been reverse transcribed. The protocol was immunoSEQ multiplex PCR, while the TCRdb copy is restricted to in-frame clones and leaves out a portion. The top ten hold 0.023% of the sample, which has 900,000 or so clones, 15% to 20% seen once. The CDR3 loop spans 14 amino acids. The germline CDR1 and CDR2 sequences are MNHEY and SVGAGI. The J segment lost 5 bases and the V segment lost 6 bases, leaving 7 bases of the junction unmatched. Study results and caveats: A potential influence of HLA type upon TCRB rearrangement remained unresolved herein. Type 1 diabetes patients showed a moderate but significant shortening of TCRB CDR3s in all four CD4+ subsets.

The specimen sequenced was naive CD4+ T cells from blood. The clonotype was recovered from a woman aged 18 to 35 in good health. The chain carries TRBV6-5 and TRBJ2-5; 9 nucleotides line up with TRBD1. The CDR3 here is CASRQQGAGETQYF. Here the CDR3 DNA reads TGTGCCAGCAGGCAACAGGGGGCAGGGGAGACCCAGTACTTC.